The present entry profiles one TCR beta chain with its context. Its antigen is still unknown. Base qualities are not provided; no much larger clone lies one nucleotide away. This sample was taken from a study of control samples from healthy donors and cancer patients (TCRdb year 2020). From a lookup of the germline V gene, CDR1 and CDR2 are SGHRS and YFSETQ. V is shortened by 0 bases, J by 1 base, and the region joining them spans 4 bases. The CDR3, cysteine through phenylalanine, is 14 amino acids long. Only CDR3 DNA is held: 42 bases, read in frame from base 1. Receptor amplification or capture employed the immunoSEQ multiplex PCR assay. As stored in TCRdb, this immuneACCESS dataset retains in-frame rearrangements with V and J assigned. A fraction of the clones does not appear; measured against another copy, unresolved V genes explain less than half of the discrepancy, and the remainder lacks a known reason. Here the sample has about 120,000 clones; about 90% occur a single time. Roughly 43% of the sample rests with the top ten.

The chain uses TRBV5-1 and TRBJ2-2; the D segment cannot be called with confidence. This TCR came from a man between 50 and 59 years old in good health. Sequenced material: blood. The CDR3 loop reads CASSLGVNTGELFF. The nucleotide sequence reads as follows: TGCGCCAGCAGCTTGGGGGTGAACACCGGGGAGCTGTTTTTT.